This TCR beta chain comes out of a study of shared clonotypes between healthy human individuals. Study at large: The study enrolled a couple of women and a few men aged 18 to 49.

Germline CDR1 is SGHAT and CDR2 is FQDESV (reference sequence). The ends lost 5 bases at V and 1 base at J; junction bases unmatched: 4. The CDR3 spans 16 residues. Assay execution proceeded at the deep level. When replicate PCRs were run on sorted subsets, they used about 200 ng DNA, approximately 33,000 T cell genomes. Generated by immunoSEQ multiplex PCR, the TCRdb table keeps only in-frame clones and is missing some. The table includes roughly 2.5 million clones, approximately 92% detected once. This clone was detected a few times. Its antigen remains unidentified. The study, taken as a whole, reports: Naive subsets tended to show greater estimated richness than memory subsets.

The sequence derives from a man in his late teens or twenties in good health. Sequenced input: naive CD4+ T cells sorted from blood. As to subset: CD45RA+ positively selected. V is TRBV11-1 and J is TRBJ2-2; 10 positions agree with TRBD1. The CDR3 sequence is CASSPRDRGNTGELFF. The DNA of the CDR3 is TGTGCCAGCAGCCCGAGGGACAGGGGGAACACCGGGGAGCTGTTTTTT.